This T cell receptor (beta chain) was observed in a study of blood T cell repertoires in COVID-19. Study overall: Acute and convalescent COVID-19 samples came from the United States, Italy and Spain.

The ends were cut back, 4 bases at V and 4 bases at J, with 14 bases in the middle. The CDR3 has 14 amino acids. The V gene's germline CDR1 is SGDLS and CDR2 YYNGEE. Method: immunoSEQ multiplex PCR; TCRdb's copy keeps in-frame clones and lacks some. The data hold about 190,000 clones, with around 86% observed a single time. The origin of this receptor is a man aged 35-49 years with acute or convalescent COVID-19. The chain couples TRBV9 to TRBJ1-2; D is unresolved. Sequencing input: peripheral blood. The CDR3, as DNA: TGTGCCAGCAGCCCCGGTGGAGGAACCTATGGCTACACCTTC. It translates to CASSPGGGTYGYTF.